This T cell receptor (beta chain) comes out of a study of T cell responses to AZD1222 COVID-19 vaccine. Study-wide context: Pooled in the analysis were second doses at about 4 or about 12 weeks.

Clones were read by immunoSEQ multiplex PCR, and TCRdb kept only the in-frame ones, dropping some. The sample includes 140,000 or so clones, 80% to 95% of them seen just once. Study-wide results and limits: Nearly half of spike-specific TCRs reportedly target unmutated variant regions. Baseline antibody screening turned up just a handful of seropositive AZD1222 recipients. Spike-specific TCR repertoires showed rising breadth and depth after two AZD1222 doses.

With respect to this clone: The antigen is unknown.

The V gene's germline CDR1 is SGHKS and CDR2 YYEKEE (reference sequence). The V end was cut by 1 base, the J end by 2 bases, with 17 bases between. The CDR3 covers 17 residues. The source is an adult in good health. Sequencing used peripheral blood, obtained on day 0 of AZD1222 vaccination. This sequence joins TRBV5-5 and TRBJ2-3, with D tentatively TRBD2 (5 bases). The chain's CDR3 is CASSLRGFWTNTDTQYF. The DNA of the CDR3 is TGTGCCAGCAGCTTGCGGGGATTCTGGACCAACACAGATACGCAGTATTTT.